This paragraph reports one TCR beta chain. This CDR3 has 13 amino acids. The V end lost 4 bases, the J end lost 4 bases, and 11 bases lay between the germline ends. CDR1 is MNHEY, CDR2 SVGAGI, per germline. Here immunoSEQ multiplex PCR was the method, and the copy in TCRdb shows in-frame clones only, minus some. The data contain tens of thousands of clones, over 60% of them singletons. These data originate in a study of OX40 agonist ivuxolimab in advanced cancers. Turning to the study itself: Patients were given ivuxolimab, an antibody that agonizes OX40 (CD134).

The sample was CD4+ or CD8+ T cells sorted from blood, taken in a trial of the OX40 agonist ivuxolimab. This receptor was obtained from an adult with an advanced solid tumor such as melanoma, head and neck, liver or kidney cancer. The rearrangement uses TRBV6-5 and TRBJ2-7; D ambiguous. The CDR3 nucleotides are TGTGCCAGCAGTTTGGTAGGGTTTTACGAGCAGTACTTC. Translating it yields CASSLVGFYEQYF.